This T cell receptor beta chain is drawn from a study of T cell responses to AZD1222 COVID-19 vaccine. Study-level background: Recipients boosted at about 4 weeks or about 12 weeks are pooled.

Findings of the study overall: Scientists sampled the repertoires only once the peak T cell response had passed.

TCRdb's copy holds only in-frame clones and misses some; the assay was immunoSEQ multiplex PCR. The sample lists about 170,000 clones; around 91% were seen once. With 8 bases removed from V and 2 bases from J, the gap between germline ends came to 17 bases. This CDR3 is 15 amino acids long. From germline, CDR1 is MNHNS and CDR2 SASEGT. Concerning this clone itself: Its target is not known.

The material sequenced was peripheral blood, taken on day 0 of AZD1222 vaccination. V and J are TRBV6-1 and TRBJ2-3; tentative D call: TRBD1 (5 bases). This clonotype was sampled from an adult in good health. The CDR3 protein is CASRPQDNYTDTQYF. The CDR3 coding sequence is TGTGCCAGCCGCCCCCAGGACAACTACACAGATACGCAGTATTTT.